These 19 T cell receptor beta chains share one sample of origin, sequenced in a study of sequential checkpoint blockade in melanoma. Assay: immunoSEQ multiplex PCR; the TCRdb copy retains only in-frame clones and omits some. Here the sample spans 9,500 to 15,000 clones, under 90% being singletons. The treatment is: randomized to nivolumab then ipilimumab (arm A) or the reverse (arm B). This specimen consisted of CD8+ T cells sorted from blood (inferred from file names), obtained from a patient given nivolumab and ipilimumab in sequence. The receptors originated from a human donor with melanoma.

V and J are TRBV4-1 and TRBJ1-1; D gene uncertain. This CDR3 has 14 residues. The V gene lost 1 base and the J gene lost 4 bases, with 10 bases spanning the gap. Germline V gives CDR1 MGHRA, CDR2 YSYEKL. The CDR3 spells CASSQGGQGTEAFF. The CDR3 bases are TGCGCCAGCAGCCAAGGCGGGCAAGGCACTGAAGCTTTCTTT.

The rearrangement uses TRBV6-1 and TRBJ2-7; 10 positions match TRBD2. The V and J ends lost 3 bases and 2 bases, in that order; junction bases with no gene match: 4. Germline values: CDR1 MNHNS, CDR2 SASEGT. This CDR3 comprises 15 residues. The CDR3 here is CASSDGLAGAYEQYF. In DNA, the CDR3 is TGTGCCAGCAGTGATGGTCTAGCGGGGGCCTACGAGCAGTACTTC.

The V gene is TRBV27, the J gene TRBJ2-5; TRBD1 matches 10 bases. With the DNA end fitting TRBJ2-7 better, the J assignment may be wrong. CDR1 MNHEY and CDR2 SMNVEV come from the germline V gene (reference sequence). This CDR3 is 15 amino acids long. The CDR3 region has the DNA TGTGCCAGCAGTTTCTCGGGACAGGGGACCTACGAGCAGTACTTC. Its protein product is CASSFSGQGTYEQYF.

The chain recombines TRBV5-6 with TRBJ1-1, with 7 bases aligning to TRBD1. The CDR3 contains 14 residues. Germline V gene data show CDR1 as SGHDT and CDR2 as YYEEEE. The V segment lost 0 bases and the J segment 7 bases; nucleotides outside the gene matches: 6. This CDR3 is CASSLGRQGLEAFF. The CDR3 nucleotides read TGTGCCAGCAGCTTGGGGCGACAGGGACTTGAAGCTTTCTTT.

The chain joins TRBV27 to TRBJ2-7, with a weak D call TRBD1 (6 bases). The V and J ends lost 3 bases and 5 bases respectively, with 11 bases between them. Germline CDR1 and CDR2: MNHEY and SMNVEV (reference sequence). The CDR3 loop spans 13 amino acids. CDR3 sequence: CASSFISGDEQYF. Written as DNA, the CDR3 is TGTGCCAGCAGTTTCATTTCAGGGGACGAGCAGTACTTC.

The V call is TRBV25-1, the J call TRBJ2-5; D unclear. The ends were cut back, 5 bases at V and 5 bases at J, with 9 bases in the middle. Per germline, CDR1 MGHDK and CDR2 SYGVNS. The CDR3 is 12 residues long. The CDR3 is CASSNSLETQYF. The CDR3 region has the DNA TGTGCCAGCAGTAACAGCTTGGAGACCCAGTACTTC.

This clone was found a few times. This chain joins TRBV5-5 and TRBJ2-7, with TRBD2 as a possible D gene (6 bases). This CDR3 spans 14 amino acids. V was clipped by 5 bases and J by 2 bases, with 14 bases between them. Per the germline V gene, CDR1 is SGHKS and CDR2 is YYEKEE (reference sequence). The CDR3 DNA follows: TGTGCCAGCAGACCTTCGGGGGTCCCCTACGAGCAGTACTTC. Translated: CASRPSGVPYEQYF.

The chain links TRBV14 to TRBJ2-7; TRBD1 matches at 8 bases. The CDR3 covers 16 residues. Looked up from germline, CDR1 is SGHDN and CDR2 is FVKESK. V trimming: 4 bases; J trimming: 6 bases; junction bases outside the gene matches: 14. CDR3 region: CASSPSAGTGGLEQYF. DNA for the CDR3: TGTGCCAGCAGCCCCTCAGCCGGGACAGGAGGTCTCGAGCAGTACTTC.

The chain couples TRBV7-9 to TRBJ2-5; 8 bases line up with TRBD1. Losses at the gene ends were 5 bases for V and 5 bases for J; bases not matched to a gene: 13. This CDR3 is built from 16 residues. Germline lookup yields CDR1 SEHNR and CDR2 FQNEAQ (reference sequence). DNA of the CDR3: TGTGCCAGCAGCAGTGATTTACAGGGGGGATTGGAGACCCAGTACTTC. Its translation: CASSSDLQGGLETQYF.

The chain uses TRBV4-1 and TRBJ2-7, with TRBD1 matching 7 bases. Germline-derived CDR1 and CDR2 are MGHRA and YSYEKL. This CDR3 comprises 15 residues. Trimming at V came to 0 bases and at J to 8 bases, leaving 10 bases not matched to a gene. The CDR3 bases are TGCGCCAGCAGCCAAGACCCGAGGGTACAGGGGAAGCAGTACTTC. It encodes CASSQDPRVQGKQYF.

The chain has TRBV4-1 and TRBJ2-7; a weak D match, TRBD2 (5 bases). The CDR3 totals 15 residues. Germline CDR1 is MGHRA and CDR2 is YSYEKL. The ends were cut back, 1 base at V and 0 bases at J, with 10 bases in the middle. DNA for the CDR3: TGCGCCAGCAGCCAAGGGACTCTCACCTCCTACGAGCAGTACTTC. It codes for CASSQGTLTSYEQYF.

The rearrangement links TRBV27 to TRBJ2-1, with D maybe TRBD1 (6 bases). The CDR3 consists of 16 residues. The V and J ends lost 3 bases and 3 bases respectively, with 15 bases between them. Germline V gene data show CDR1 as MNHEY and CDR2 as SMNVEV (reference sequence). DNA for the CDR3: TGTGCCAGCAGTTTTCTGGGACAAGGAATCTACAATGAGCAGTTCTTC. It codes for CASSFLGQGIYNEQFF.

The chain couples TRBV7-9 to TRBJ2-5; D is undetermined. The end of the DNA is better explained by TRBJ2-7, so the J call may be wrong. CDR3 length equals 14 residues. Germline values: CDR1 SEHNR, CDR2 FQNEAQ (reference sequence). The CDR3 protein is CASSLVLVPYEQYF. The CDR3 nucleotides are TGTGCCAGCAGCTTAGTTCTGGTTCCCTACGAGCAGTACTTC.

The CDR3 sequence is CASSFEAEQFF. DNA of the CDR3: TGTGCCAGCAGCTTTGAGGCTGAGCAGTTCTTC. The rearrangement uses TRBV7-9 and TRBJ2-1; D call uncertain. Germline assignment: CDR1 SEHNR and CDR2 FQNEAQ (reference sequence). The length of the CDR3 is 11 residues. With 3 bases removed from V and 9 bases from J, the gap between germline ends came to 6 bases.

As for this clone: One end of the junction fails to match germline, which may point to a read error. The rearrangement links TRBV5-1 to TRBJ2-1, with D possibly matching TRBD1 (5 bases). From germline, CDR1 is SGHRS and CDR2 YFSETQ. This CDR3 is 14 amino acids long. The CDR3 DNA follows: TGCGCCAGCGGCCGGCAGGGAACCTTCAATGAGCTGTTCTTC. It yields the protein CASGRQGTFNELFF.

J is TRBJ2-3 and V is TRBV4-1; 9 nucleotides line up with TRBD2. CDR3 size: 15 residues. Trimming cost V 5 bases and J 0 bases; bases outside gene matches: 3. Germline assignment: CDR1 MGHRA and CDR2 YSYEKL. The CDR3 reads CASSRLAASTDTQYF. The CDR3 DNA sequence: TGCGCCAGCAGCAGACTAGCGGCTAGCACAGATACGCAGTATTTT.

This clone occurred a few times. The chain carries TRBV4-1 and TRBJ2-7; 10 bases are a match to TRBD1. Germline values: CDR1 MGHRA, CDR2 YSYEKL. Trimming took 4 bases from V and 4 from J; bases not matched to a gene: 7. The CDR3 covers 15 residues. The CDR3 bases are TGCGCCAGCAGCCGCGGACAGGGGGTAAGGTACGAGCAGTACTTC. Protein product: CASSRGQGVRYEQYF.

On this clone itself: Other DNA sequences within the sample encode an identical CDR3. The CDR3 region is CASSLTGSYEQYF. CDR3 coding DNA: TGCGCCAGCAGCTTAACAGGATCCTACGAGCAGTACTTC. The chain uses TRBV5-1 and TRBJ2-7; possible D gene TRBD1, 5 bases. With 2 bases removed from V and 1 base from J, the gap between germline ends came to 7 bases. CDR1 is SGHRS, CDR2 YFSETQ, per germline. The CDR3 extends over 13 amino acids.

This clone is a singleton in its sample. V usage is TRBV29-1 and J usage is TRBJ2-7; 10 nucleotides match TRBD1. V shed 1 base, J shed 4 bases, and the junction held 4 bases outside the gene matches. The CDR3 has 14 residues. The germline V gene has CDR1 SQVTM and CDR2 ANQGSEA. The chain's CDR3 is CSVEGLGQGYEQYF. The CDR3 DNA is TGCAGCGTTGAAGGCCTGGGACAGGGGTACGAGCAGTACTTC.